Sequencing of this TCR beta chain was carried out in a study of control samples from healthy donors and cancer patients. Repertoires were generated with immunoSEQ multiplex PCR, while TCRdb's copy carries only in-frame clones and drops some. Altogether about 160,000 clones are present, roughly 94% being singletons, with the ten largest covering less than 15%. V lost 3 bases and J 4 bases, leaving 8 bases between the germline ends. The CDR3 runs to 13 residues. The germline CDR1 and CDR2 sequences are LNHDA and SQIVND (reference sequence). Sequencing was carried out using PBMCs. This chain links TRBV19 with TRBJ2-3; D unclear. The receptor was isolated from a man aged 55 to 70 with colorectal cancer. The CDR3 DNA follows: TGTGCCAGTAGTATTAGCAGAGCAGATACGCAGTATTTT. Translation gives CASSISRADTQYF.